Listed below are T cell receptor beta chains from one sample, sequenced in a study of T cells in localized non-small cell lung cancer. TCRdb's copy holds only in-frame clones and misses some; the assay was immunoSEQ multiplex PCR. The data contain about 55,000 clones, roughly 83% of them singletons. Sequencing used peripheral blood mononuclear cells, obtained before any cancer treatment. These receptors were taken from a man aged 35 to 69 with stage III lung adenocarcinoma. Both conserved end residues are part of each CDR3. D genes are given only for firm matches.

v_call	j_call	d_call	cdr3_aa
TRBV19	TRBJ1-2	-	CASSLPGPSNGYTF
TRBV7-8	TRBJ1-5	TRBD1	CASSFRGQGEQPQHF
TRBV16	TRBJ2-4	-	CASSQSDVDLAKNIQYF
TRBV5-1	TRBJ1-1	-	CASSLGPGGNTEAFF
TRBV7-9	TRBJ1-2	TRBD1	CASSLAGTGGNYGYTF
TRBV5-1	TRBJ2-7	-	CASSLSSYEQYF
TRBV27	TRBJ2-7	-	CASSPWRGRDSYEQYF
TRBV7-9	TRBJ2-1	-	CASGGQSYNEQFF
TRBV7-9	TRBJ2-7	-	CASSLPGGTYEQYF
TRBV29-1	TRBJ2-5	TRBD1	CSVQAGTGGLETQYF
TRBV15	TRBJ1-2	-	CATSQDGSYGYTF
TRBV7-9	TRBJ2-5	TRBD2	CASSSSGRNQETQYF
TRBV19	TRBJ2-7	TRBD2	CASSIFPRTSGIQYEQYF
TRBV6-1	TRBJ2-7	-	CASSESYEQYF